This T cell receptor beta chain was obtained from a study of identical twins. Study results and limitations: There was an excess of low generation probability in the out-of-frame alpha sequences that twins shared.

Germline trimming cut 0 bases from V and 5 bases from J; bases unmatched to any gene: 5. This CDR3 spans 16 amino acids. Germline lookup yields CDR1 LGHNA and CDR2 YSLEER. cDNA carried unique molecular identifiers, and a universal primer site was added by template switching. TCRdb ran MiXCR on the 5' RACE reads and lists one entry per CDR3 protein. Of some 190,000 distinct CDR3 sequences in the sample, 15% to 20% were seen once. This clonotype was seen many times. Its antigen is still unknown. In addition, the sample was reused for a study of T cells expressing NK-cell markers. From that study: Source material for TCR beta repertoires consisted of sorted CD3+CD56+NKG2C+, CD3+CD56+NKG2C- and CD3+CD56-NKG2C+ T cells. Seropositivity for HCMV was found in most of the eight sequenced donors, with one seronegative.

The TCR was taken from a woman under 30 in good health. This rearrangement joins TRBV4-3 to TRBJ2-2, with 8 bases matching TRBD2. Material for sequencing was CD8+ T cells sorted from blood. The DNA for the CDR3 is TGCGCCAGCAGCCAAGATCAAGCGGGAGAGACCGGGGAGCTGTTTTTT. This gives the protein CASSQDQAGETGELFF.